Presented here are 3 T cell receptor beta chains from one specimen sequenced in a study of cytomegalovirus exposure and HLA in healthy donors. It was with 60 Vbeta and 13 Jbeta primers that the PCR ran. Profiled with immunoSEQ multiplex PCR; TCRdb holds only in-frame clones, not every one. The sample has approximately 220,000 clones; 75% to 80% are singletons. The sequenced sample consisted of PBMCs. All receptors come from a male donor in good health and CMV-seronegative.

J is TRBJ1-4 and V is TRBV2, with TRBD1 matching over 7 bases. From germline, CDR1 is SNHLY and CDR2 FYNNEI. CDR3 size: 14 residues. J gave up 7 bases and V 2 bases, and 4 bases lay outside the gene matches. The CDR3 is CASSELAGGEKLFF. The CDR3 DNA reads as TGTGCCAGCAGTGAATTGGCAGGGGGTGAAAAACTGTTTTTT.

The chain has TRBV27 and TRBJ2-2, with D maybe TRBD2 (6 bases). Trimming removed 3 bases from V and 5 bases from J, with 7 bases in between. This CDR3 has 13 residues. Germline V gives CDR1 MNHEY, CDR2 SMNVEV (reference sequence). CDR3 region: CASSFGTTGELFF. DNA for the CDR3: TGTGCCAGCAGTTTTGGGACTACCGGGGAGCTGTTTTTT.

The chain joins TRBV11-2 to TRBJ2-7, with 7 positions matching TRBD1. This CDR3 is built from 14 residues. Germline V gene lookup returns CDR1 SGHAT and CDR2 FQNNGV. With V trimmed by 5 bases and J by 0 bases, 4 bases remained unmatched. The DNA for the CDR3 is TGTGCCAGCAGCCGGGACAGCAGCTCCTACGAGCAGTACTTC. It specifies CASSRDSSSYEQYF.